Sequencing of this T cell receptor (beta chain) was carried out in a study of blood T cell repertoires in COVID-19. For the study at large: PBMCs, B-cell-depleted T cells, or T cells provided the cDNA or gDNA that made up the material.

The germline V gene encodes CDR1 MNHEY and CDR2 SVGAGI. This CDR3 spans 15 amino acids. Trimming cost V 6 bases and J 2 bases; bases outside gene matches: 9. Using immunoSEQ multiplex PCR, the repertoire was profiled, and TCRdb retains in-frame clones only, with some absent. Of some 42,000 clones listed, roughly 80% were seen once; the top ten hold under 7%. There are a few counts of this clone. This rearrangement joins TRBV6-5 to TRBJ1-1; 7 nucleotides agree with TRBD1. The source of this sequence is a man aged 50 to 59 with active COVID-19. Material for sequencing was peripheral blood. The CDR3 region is CASSAVDRANTEAFF. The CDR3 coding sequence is TGTGCCAGCAGCGCTGTAGACAGGGCAAACACTGAAGCTTTCTTT.